The T cell receptor (beta chain) under discussion was sequenced for a study of blood T cell repertoires in COVID-19. Study-wide background: From T cells, B-cell-depleted T cells, or PBMCs came the material, which was cDNA or gDNA.

Generated by immunoSEQ multiplex PCR, the TCRdb table keeps only in-frame clones and is missing some. The sample shows about 180,000 clones, about 87% of them seen only once. V was clipped by 7 bases and J by 9 bases, with 18 bases between them. From germline, CDR1 is KGHSH and CDR2 LQKENI. CDR3 length: 13 residues. The sequencing input was peripheral blood. This sequence was found in a woman aged 25-40 years with acute or convalescent COVID-19. The chain carries TRBV18 and TRBJ2-5, with D possibly matching TRBD1 (6 bases). The CDR3 loop is CASLSMEAGAQYF. The CDR3 coding sequence is TGTGCCAGCTTGAGTATGGAGGCAGGGGCCCAGTACTTC.